The sequence of this TCR beta chain was determined in a study of shared clonotypes between healthy human individuals. Study observations and caveats: Few donors limited the genetic and exposure-history diversity represented. It was only blood that was sampled, and tissue repertoires likely differ.

This table comes from immunoSEQ multiplex PCR, and its TCRdb copy is limited to in-frame clones, with some not included. The table shows about 480,000 clones, with around 79% occurring only once. Germline-derived CDR1 and CDR2 are LNHDA and SQIVND (reference sequence). V gave up 5 bases and J gave up 8 bases; unmatched junction bases: 9. CDR3 length: 14 amino acids. Details on this clone: As yet, its antigen is unknown.

This clonotype originated in a woman in her forties in good health. Some clones in this sample may be carry-over from other donors' samples. The genes are TRBV19 and TRBJ2-4; 7 nucleotides match TRBD1. The sequencing input was PBMCs. CDR3 sequence: CASSQQGQGYIQYF. CDR3 sequence (DNA): TGTGCCAGTAGTCAACAGGGGCAGGGGTACATTCAGTACTTC. The entire variable domain, with the rest obtained from reference TRBV19 and TRBJ2-4, is as follows: DGGITQSPKYLFRKEGQNVTLSCEQNLNHDAMYWYRQDPGQGLRLIYYSQIVNDFQKGDIAEGYSVSREKKESFPLTVTSAQKNPTAFYLCASSQQGQGYIQYFGAGTRLSVL.